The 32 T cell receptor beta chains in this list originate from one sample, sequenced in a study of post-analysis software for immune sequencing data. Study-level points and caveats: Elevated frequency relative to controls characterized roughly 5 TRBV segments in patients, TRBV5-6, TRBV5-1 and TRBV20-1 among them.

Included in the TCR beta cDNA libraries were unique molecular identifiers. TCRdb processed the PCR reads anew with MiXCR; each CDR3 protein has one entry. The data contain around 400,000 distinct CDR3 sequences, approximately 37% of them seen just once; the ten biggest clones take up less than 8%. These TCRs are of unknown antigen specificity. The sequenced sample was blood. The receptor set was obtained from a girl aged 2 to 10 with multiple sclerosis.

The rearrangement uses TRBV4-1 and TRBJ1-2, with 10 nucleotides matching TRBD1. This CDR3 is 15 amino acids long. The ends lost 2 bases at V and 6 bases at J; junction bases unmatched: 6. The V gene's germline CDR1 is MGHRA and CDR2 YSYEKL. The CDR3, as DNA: TGCGCCAGCAGCCAACGACCCGGGACAGGGGATGGCTACACCTTC. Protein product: CASSQRPGTGDGYTF.

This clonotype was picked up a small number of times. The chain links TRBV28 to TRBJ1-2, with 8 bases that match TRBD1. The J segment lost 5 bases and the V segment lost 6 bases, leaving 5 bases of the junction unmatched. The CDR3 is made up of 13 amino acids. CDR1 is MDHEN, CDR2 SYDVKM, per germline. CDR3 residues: CASRTGGQYGYTF. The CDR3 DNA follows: TGTGCCAGCAGAACAGGGGGACAGTATGGCTACACCTTC.

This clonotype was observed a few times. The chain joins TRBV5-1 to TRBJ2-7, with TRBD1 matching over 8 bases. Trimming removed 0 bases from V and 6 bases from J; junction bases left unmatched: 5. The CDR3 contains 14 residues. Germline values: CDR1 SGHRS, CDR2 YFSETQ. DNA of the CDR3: TGCGCCAGCAGCTTGGTTCAGGGGGCGTCCGAGCAGTACTTC. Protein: CASSLVQGASEQYF.

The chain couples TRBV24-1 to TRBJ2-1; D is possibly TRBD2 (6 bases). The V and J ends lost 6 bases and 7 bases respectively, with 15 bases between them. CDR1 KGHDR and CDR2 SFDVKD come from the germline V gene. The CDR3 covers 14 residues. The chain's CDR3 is CATSKGLISNEQFF. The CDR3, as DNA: TGTGCCACCAGTAAGGGACTCATCTCGAATGAGCAGTTCTTC.

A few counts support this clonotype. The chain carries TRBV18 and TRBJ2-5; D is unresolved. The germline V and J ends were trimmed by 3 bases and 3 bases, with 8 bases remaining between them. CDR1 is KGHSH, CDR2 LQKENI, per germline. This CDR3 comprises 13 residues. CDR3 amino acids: CASSPDIEETQYF. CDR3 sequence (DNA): TGTGCCAGCTCACCTGACATTGAAGAGACCCAGTACTTC.

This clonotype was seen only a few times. DNA for the CDR3: TGTGCCAGCCACACTAGCGGGAGTTCCCGCGGCGAGCAGTACTTC. Translated: CASHTSGSSRGEQYF. J is TRBJ2-7 and V is TRBV6-5; 11 bases fit TRBD2. V trimming: 8 bases; J trimming: 6 bases; junction bases outside the gene matches: 12. Germline CDR1 and CDR2: MNHEY and SVGAGI. This CDR3 has 15 residues.

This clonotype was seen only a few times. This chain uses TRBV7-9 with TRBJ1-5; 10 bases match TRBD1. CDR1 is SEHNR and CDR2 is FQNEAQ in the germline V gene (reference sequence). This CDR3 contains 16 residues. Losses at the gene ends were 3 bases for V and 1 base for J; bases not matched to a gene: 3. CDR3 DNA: TGTGCCAGCAGCTTCGGGACAGGGGACAGCAATCAGCCCCAGCATTTT. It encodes CASSFGTGDSNQPQHF.

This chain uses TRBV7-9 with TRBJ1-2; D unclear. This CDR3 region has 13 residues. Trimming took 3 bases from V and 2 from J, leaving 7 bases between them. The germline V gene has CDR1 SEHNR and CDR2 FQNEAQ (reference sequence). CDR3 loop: CASSFTENYGYTF. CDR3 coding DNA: TGTGCCAGCAGCTTTACGGAGAACTATGGCTACACCTTC.

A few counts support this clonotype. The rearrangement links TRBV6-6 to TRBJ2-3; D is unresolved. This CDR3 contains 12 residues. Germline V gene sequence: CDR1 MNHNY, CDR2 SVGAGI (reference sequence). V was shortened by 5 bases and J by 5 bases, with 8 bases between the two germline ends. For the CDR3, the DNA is TGTGCCAGCAGTACCAGTGGAGATACGCAGTATTTT. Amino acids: CASSTSGDTQYF.

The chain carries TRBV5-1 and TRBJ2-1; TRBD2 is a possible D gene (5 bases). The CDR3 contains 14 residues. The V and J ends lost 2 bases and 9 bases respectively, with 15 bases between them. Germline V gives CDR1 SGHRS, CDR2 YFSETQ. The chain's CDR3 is CASSFRPLDSEQFF. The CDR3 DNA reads TGCGCCAGCAGCTTCCGGCCACTAGATAGTGAGCAGTTCTTC.

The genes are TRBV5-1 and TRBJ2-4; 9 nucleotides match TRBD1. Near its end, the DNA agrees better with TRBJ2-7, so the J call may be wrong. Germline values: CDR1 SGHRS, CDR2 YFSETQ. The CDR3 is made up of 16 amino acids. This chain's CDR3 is CASSLAGQGLYDEQYF. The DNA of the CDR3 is TGCGCCAGCAGCTTGGCGGGACAGGGTTTATACGACGAGCAGTACTTC.

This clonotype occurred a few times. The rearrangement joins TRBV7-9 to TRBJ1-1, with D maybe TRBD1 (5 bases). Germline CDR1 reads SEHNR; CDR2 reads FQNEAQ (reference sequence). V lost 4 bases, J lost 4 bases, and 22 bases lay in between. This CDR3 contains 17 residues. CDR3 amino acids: CASSSSRGGDGRTEAFF. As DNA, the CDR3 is TGTGCCAGCAGCTCCTCCCGGGGAGGGGACGGGCGCACTGAAGCTTTCTTT.

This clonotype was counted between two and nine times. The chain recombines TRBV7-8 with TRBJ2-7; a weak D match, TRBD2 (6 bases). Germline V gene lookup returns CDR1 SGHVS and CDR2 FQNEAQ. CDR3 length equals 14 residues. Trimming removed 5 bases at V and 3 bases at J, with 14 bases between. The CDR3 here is CASSRENSGYEQYF. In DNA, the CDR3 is TGTGCCAGCAGCCGAGAGAATAGCGGCTACGAGCAGTACTTC.

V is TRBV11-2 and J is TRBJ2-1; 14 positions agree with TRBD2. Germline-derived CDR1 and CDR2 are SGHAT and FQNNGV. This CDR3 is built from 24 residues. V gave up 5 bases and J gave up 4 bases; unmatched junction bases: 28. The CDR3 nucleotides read TGTGCCAGCAGCCCCAGACCCGGACTAGCGGGGGGATACACCCAATTATCCTGGTACAATGAGCAGTTCTTC. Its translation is CASSPRPGLAGGYTQLSWYNEQFF.

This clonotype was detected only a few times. In nucleotides, the CDR3 is TGTGCCAGCAGTTTTTCCCAGGGACAGGGGAGCTCTGGGGCCAACGTCCTGACTTTC. Protein sequence: CASSFSQGQGSSGANVLTF. The chain recombines TRBV12-3 or TRBV12-4 with TRBJ2-6; TRBD1 agrees at 10 bases. V shed 3 bases, J shed 0 bases, and the junction held 8 bases outside the gene matches. This CDR3 is built from 19 residues.

The CDR3, as DNA: TGTGCCAGCACCGGGGAGCCTAATCAGCCCCAGCATTTT. It is translated as CASTGEPNQPQHF. This chain uses TRBV6-5 with TRBJ1-5; no firm D call. The CDR3 has 13 amino acids. Deletions cut 7 bases from V and 4 bases from J, with 11 bases between. CDR1 and CDR2 from the germline V gene are MNHEY and SVGAGI.

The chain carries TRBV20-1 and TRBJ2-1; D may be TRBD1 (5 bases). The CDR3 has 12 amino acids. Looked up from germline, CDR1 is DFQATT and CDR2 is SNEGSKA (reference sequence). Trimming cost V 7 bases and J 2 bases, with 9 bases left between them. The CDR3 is CSGPRAYNEQFF. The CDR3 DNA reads TGCAGTGGCCCCAGGGCCTACAATGAGCAGTTCTTC.

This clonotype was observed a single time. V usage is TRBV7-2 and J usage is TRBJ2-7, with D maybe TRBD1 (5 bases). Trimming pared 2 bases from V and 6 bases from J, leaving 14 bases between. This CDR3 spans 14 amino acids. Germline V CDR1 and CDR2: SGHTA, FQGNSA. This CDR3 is CASSLTQGPGEQYF. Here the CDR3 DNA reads TGTGCCAGCAGCTTAACCCAGGGTCCGGGCGAGCAGTACTTC. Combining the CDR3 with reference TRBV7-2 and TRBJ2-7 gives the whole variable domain GAGVSQSPSNKVTEKGKDVELRCDPISGHTALYWYRQSLGQGLEFLIYFQGNSAPDKSGLPSDRFSAERTGGSVSTLTIQRTQQEDSAVYLCASSLTQGPGEQYFGPGTRLTVT.

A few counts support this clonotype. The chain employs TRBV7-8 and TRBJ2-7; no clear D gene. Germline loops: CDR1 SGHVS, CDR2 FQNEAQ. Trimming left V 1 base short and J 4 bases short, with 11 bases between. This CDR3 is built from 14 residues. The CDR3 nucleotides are TGTGCCAGCAGCTTAGGAGCCTCTGGATACGAGCAGTACTTC. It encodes CASSLGASGYEQYF.

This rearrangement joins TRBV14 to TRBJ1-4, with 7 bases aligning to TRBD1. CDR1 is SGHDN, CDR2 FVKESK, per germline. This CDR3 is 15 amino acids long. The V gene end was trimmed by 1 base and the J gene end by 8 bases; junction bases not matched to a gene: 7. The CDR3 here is CASSQGGVGGEKLFF. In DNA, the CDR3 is TGTGCCAGCAGCCAAGGGGGCGTAGGGGGCGAAAAACTGTTTTTT. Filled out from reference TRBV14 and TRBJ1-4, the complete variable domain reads EAGVTQFPSHSVIEKGQTVTLRCDPISGHDNLYWYRRVMGKEIKFLLHFVKESKQDESGMPNNRFLAERTGGTYSTLKVQPAELEDSGVYFCASSQGGVGGEKLFFGSGTQLSVL.

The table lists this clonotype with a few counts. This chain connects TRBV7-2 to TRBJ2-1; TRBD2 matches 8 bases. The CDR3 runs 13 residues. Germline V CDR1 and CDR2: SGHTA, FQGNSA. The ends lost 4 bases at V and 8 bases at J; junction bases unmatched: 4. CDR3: CASSSEAGDEQFF. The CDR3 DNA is TGTGCCAGCAGCTCCGAAGCGGGAGATGAGCAGTTCTTC.

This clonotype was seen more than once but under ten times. CDR3 sequence reads: CASSHGGSYNEQFF. CDR3 nucleotide sequence: TGTGCCAGCAGCCACGGAGGGTCCTACAATGAGCAGTTCTTC. The chain uses TRBV12-3 or TRBV12-4 and TRBJ2-1; D is perhaps TRBD2 (6 bases). Trimming stripped 6 bases from V and 1 base from J, with 10 bases between. CDR3 length equals 14 residues.

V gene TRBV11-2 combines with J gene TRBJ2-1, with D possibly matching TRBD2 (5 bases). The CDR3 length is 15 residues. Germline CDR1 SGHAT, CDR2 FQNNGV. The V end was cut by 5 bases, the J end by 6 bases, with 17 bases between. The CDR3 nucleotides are TGTGCCAGCAGCCAATCCCCCACCGGGGTCAATGAGCAGTTCTTC. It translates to CASSQSPTGVNEQFF.

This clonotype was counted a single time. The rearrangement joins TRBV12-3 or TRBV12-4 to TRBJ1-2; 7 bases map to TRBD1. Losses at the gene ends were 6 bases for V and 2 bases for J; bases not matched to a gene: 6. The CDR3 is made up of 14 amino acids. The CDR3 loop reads CASRSPGQNYGYTF. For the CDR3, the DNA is TGTGCCAGCAGATCTCCGGGACAGAACTATGGCTACACCTTC.

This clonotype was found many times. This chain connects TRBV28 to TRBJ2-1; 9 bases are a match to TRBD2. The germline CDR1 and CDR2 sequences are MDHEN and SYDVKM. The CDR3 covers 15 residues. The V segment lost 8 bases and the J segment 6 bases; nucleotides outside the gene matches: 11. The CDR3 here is CASCPGSGSRNEQFF. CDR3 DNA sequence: TGTGCCAGCTGCCCCGGTAGCGGGAGTCGCAATGAGCAGTTCTTC. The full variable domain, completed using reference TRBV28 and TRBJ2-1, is DVKVTQSSRYLVKRTGEKVFLECVQDMDHENMFWYRQDPGLGLRLIYFSYDVKMKEKGDIPEGYSVSREKKERFSLILESASTNQTSMYLCASCPGSGSRNEQFFGPGTRLTVL.

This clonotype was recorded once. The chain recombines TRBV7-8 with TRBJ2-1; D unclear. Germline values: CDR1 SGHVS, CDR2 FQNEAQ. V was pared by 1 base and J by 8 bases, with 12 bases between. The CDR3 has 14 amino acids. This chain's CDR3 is CASSLVLRHDEQFF. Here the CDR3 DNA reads TGTGCCAGCAGCTTAGTTCTCAGGCACGATGAGCAGTTCTTC. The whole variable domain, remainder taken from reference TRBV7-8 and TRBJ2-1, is GAGVSQSPRYKVAKRGQDVALRCDPISGHVSLFWYQQALGQGPEFLTYFQNEAQLDKSGLPSDRFFAERPEGSVSTLKIQRTQQEDSAVYLCASSLVLRHDEQFFGPGTRLTVL.

The CDR3 bases are TGCAGTGCCACGAGGATGAACACTGAAGCTTTCTTT. This gives the protein CSATRMNTEAFF. The chain couples TRBV20-1 to TRBJ1-1; D is uncertain. Trimming left V 6 bases short and J 0 bases short, with 8 bases between. Germline CDR1 reads DFQATT; CDR2 reads SNEGSKA (reference sequence). This CDR3 has 12 residues.

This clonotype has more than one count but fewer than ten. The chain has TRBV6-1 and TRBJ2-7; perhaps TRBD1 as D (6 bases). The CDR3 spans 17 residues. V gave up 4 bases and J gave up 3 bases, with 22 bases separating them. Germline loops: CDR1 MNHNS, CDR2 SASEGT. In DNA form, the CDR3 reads TGTGCCAGCAGTGCTGGTTACACCGACAGGCACTACTACGAGCAGTACTTC. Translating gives CASSAGYTDRHYYEQYF.

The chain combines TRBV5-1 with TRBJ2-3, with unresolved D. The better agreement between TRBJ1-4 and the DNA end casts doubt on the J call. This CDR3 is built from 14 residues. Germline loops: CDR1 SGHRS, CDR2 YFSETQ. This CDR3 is CASSLDPGFEKLFF. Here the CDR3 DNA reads TGCGCCAGCAGCTTGGATCCGGGGTTTGAAAAACTGTTTTTT.

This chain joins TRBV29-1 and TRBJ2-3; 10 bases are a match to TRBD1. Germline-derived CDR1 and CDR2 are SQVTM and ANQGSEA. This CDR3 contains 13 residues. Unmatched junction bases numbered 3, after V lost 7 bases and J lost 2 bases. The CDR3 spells CSAGQGFTDTQYF. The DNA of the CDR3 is TGCAGCGCGGGACAGGGGTTCACAGATACGCAGTATTTT.

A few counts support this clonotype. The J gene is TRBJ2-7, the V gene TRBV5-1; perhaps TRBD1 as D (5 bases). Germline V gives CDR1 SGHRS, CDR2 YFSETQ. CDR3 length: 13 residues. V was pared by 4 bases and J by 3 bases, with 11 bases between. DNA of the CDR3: TGCGCCAGCAGCCCACCTAGGGGCTACGAGCAGTACTTC. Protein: CASSPPRGYEQYF.

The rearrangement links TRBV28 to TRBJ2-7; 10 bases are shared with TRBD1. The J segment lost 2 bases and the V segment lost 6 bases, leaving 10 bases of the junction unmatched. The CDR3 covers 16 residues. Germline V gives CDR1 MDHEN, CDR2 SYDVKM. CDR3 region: CASSPGRDRGPYEQYF. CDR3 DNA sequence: TGTGCCAGCAGCCCTGGCCGGGACAGGGGACCCTACGAGCAGTACTTC.